This is a list of T cell receptor beta chains from one sample in a study of cytomegalovirus exposure and HLA in healthy donors. The method was immunoSEQ multiplex PCR; TCRdb's version includes in-frame clones alone and lacks a portion of them. This sample has some 70,000 clones, with around nine tenths found just once. Material: PBMCs. The receptors derive from a woman between 18 and 29 years old in good health and CMV-seronegative. Each CDR3 is given with its conserved first and last residue. The D gene is left open where the match is weak. A clone size is listed for some rows: how often the clone was seen (once, few, many), or a class if it is expanded.

V gene: TRBV30
D gene: TRBD2
clone size: -
CDR3 length: 14
J gene: TRBJ2-7
CDR3 protein: CACAPGGISYEQYF
CDR3 DNA: TGTGCCTGCGCCCCGGGGGGGATCTCCTACGAGCAGTACTTC

V gene: TRBV6-1
D gene: TRBD1
clone size: -
CDR3 length: 21
J gene: TRBJ2-3
CDR3 protein: CASSERRGQGILRTSTDTQYF
CDR3 DNA: TGTGCCAGCAGTGAAAGGAGAGGACAGGGTATTCTGAGGACCAGCACAGATACGCAGTATTTT

V gene: TRBV2
D gene: TRBD1
clone size: -
CDR3 length: 16
J gene: TRBJ2-4
CDR3 protein: CASLLPGQGGKNIQYF
CDR3 DNA: TGTGCCAGCCTGCTCCCCGGACAGGGAGGAAAAAACATTCAGTACTTC

V gene: TRBV19
D gene: -
clone size: -
CDR3 length: 17
J gene: TRBJ1-2
CDR3 protein: CASSIVGLRDSNYGYTF
CDR3 DNA: TGTGCCAGTAGTATTGTAGGCTTGAGGGACTCCAACTATGGCTACACCTTC

V gene: TRBV7-9
D gene: TRBD2
clone size: -
CDR3 length: 18
J gene: TRBJ2-3
CDR3 protein: CASSPKSGLAGLQDTQYF
CDR3 DNA: TGTGCCAGCAGTCCTAAATCGGGACTAGCGGGACTTCAGGATACGCAGTATTTT

V gene: TRBV4-2
D gene: TRBD2
clone size: -
CDR3 length: 16
J gene: TRBJ2-7
CDR3 protein: CASSHVAGGSVYEQYF
CDR3 DNA: TGTGCCAGCAGCCATGTAGCGGGGGGCTCCGTCTACGAGCAGTACTTC

V gene: TRBV6-6
D gene: TRBD1
clone size: -
CDR3 length: 13
J gene: TRBJ2-7
CDR3 protein: CASRGTGPYEQYF
CDR3 DNA: TGTGCCAGCAGGGGGACAGGGCCCTACGAGCAGTACTTC

V gene: TRBV28
D gene: TRBD1
clone size: -
CDR3 length: 17
J gene: TRBJ1-2
CDR3 protein: CASRPTRGRVKNYGYTF
CDR3 DNA: TGTGCCAGCAGACCAACCAGGGGGCGAGTAAAAAACTATGGCTACACCTTC

V gene: TRBV6-5
D gene: -
clone size: -
CDR3 length: 13
J gene: TRBJ1-2
CDR3 protein: CASSYTGRGGYTF
CDR3 DNA: TGTGCCAGCAGTTACACGGGGCGGGGTGGCTACACCTTC

V gene: TRBV2
D gene: -
clone size: -
CDR3 length: 14
J gene: TRBJ2-2
CDR3 protein: CASRVGTATVELFF
CDR3 DNA: TGTGCCAGCAGAGTCGGGACTGCTACCGTGGAGCTGTTTTTT

V gene: TRBV7-3
D gene: -
clone size: -
CDR3 length: 13
J gene: TRBJ1-1
CDR3 protein: CASSLSRQTEAFF
CDR3 DNA: TGTGCCAGCAGCTTAAGTCGACAGACTGAAGCTTTCTTT

V gene: TRBV28
D gene: -
clone size: -
CDR3 length: 11
J gene: TRBJ2-5
CDR3 protein: CASSSGETQYF
CDR3 DNA: TGTGCCAGCAGTTCCGGGGAGACCCAGTACTTC

V gene: TRBV19
D gene: -
clone size: -
CDR3 length: 12
J gene: TRBJ2-3
CDR3 protein: CASTRSGDTQYF
CDR3 DNA: TGTGCCAGTACGAGGTCTGGGGATACGCAGTATTTT

V gene: TRBV27
D gene: TRBD2
clone size: -
CDR3 length: 17
J gene: TRBJ2-3
CDR3 protein: CASSLSWAGGLSDTQYF
CDR3 DNA: TGTGCCAGCAGTTTAAGCTGGGCGGGGGGTCTATCGGATACGCAGTATTTT

V gene: TRBV7-9
D gene: -
clone size: -
CDR3 length: 15
J gene: TRBJ1-5
CDR3 protein: CASSLGFISNQPQHF
CDR3 DNA: TGTGCCAGCAGCTTAGGTTTTATTAGCAATCAGCCCCAGCATTTT

V gene: TRBV19
D gene: TRBD1
clone size: -
CDR3 length: 16
J gene: TRBJ2-5
CDR3 protein: CASSVRTGSYQETQYF
CDR3 DNA: TGTGCCAGTAGTGTTCGGACAGGGAGCTACCAAGAGACCCAGTACTTC

V gene: TRBV5-6
D gene: -
clone size: few
CDR3 length: 12
J gene: TRBJ2-7
CDR3 protein: CASSQGSYEQYF
CDR3 DNA: TGTGCCAGCAGCCAGGGTTCCTACGAGCAGTACTTC

V gene: TRBV2
D gene: -
clone size: -
CDR3 length: 14
J gene: TRBJ1-2
CDR3 protein: CASSEERQGNGYTF
CDR3 DNA: TGTGCCAGCAGTGAGGAGCGTCAGGGTAATGGCTACACCTTC

V gene: TRBV11-2
D gene: -
clone size: -
CDR3 length: 13
J gene: TRBJ2-7
CDR3 protein: CASYGISGLEQYF
CDR3 DNA: TGTGCCAGCTATGGAATATCGGGATTGGAGCAGTACTTC

V gene: TRBV7-3
D gene: -
clone size: -
CDR3 length: 14
J gene: TRBJ2-1
CDR3 protein: CASSAGTAYNEQFF
CDR3 DNA: TGTGCCAGCAGCGCCGGGACTGCCTACAATGAGCAGTTCTTC

V gene: TRBV10-2
D gene: -
clone size: -
CDR3 length: 13
J gene: TRBJ1-2
CDR3 protein: CASSEGRPYGYTF
CDR3 DNA: TGCGCCAGCAGTGAGGGCAGGCCCTATGGCTACACCTTC

V gene: TRBV7-2
D gene: TRBD1
clone size: -
CDR3 length: 16
J gene: TRBJ2-5
CDR3 protein: CASSPGQGTIQETQYF
CDR3 DNA: TGTGCCAGCAGCCCGGGACAGGGTACTATTCAAGAGACCCAGTACTTC

V gene: TRBV10-3
D gene: TRBD2
clone size: -
CDR3 length: 14
J gene: TRBJ2-1
CDR3 protein: CAISALAGDNEQFF
CDR3 DNA: TGTGCCATCAGTGCCTTAGCGGGAGACAATGAGCAGTTCTTC

V gene: TRBV14
D gene: TRBD2
clone size: -
CDR3 length: 13
J gene: TRBJ2-5
CDR3 protein: CASSRLAGGTQYF
CDR3 DNA: TGTGCCAGCAGCCGACTAGCGGGGGGGACCCAGTACTTC

V gene: TRBV9
D gene: TRBD2
clone size: once
CDR3 length: 15
J gene: TRBJ2-5
CDR3 protein: CASSSGAVVGETQYF
CDR3 DNA: TGTGCCAGCAGCAGCGGGGCAGTCGTCGGAGAGACCCAGTACTTC

V gene: TRBV10-3
D gene: -
clone size: few
CDR3 length: 16
J gene: TRBJ1-6
CDR3 protein: CAISESRSSGNSPLHF
CDR3 DNA: TGTGCCATCAGTGAGTCGAGGAGTTCGGGTAATTCACCCCTCCACTTT

V gene: TRBV5-1
D gene: -
clone size: -
CDR3 length: 14
J gene: TRBJ1-1
CDR3 protein: CASSTNRRGTEAFF
CDR3 DNA: TGCGCCAGCAGCACAAACAGGAGGGGCACTGAAGCTTTCTTT

V gene: TRBV6-1
D gene: TRBD2
clone size: -
CDR3 length: 14
J gene: TRBJ2-4
CDR3 protein: CASTRLARGDIQYF
CDR3 DNA: TGTGCCAGCACCAGACTAGCGAGGGGAGACATTCAGTACTTC

V gene: TRBV30
D gene: TRBD1
clone size: once
CDR3 length: 13
J gene: TRBJ2-7
CDR3 protein: CAPGTGVSYEQYF
CDR3 DNA: TGTGCCCCCGGGACAGGAGTCTCCTACGAGCAGTACTTC

V gene: TRBV7-3
D gene: TRBD2
clone size: -
CDR3 length: 15
J gene: TRBJ2-1
CDR3 protein: CASSLLAGTYNEQFF
CDR3 DNA: TGTGCCAGCAGCTTACTAGCGGGGACGTACAATGAGCAGTTCTTC

V gene: TRBV4-3
D gene: -
clone size: -
CDR3 length: 14
J gene: TRBJ1-1
CDR3 protein: CASSQGPGNTEAFF
CDR3 DNA: TGCGCCAGCAGCCAAGGTCCAGGGAACACTGAAGCTTTCTTT

V gene: TRBV7-9
D gene: TRBD1
clone size: many
CDR3 length: 18
J gene: TRBJ1-3
CDR3 protein: CASSREIGTGFSGNTIYF
CDR3 DNA: TGTGCCAGCAGCAGGGAGATCGGGACAGGTTTCTCTGGAAACACCATATATTTT

V gene: TRBV7-9
D gene: -
clone size: -
CDR3 length: 15
J gene: TRBJ2-3
CDR3 protein: CASSYRDQSTDTQYF
CDR3 DNA: TGTGCCAGCAGCTACAGGGACCAGAGCACAGATACGCAGTATTTT

V gene: TRBV12-5
D gene: -
clone size: -
CDR3 length: 16
J gene: TRBJ1-2
CDR3 protein: CASDKMGGPDNYGYTF
CDR3 DNA: TGTGCTAGTGACAAAATGGGGGGGCCGGATAACTATGGCTACACCTTC

V gene: TRBV5-4
D gene: TRBD2
clone size: -
CDR3 length: 17
J gene: TRBJ2-2
CDR3 protein: CASSLKLAGLMAGELFF
CDR3 DNA: TGTGCCAGCAGCTTGAAGTTAGCGGGATTAATGGCCGGGGAGCTGTTTTTT

V gene: TRBV7-2
D gene: TRBD2
clone size: -
CDR3 length: 18
J gene: TRBJ2-2
CDR3 protein: CASSLDSRGAGVTGELFF
CDR3 DNA: TGTGCCAGCAGCTTAGACTCCAGGGGAGCGGGGGTGACCGGGGAGCTGTTTTTT

V gene: TRBV5-1
D gene: TRBD1
clone size: few
CDR3 length: 17
J gene: TRBJ1-1
CDR3 protein: CASSPALGTGGKTEAFF
CDR3 DNA: TGCGCCAGCAGCCCGGCCCTGGGGACAGGGGGTAAAACTGAAGCTTTCTTT

V gene: TRBV5-1
D gene: TRBD1
clone size: few
CDR3 length: 14
J gene: TRBJ2-7
CDR3 protein: CASSSDRPLLEQYF
CDR3 DNA: TGCGCCAGCAGCTCGGACAGGCCCCTCCTCGAGCAGTACTTC

V gene: TRBV5-1
D gene: -
clone size: -
CDR3 length: 15
J gene: TRBJ1-5
CDR3 protein: CASSLDGDSNQPQHF
CDR3 DNA: TGCGCCAGCAGCTTGGACGGAGATAGCAATCAGCCCCAGCATTTT

V gene: TRBV19
D gene: TRBD2
clone size: -
CDR3 length: 14
J gene: TRBJ2-3
CDR3 protein: CASSRGGSLDTQYF
CDR3 DNA: TGTGCCAGTAGTAGAGGCGGGAGTCTTGATACGCAGTATTTT

V gene: TRBV7-9
D gene: TRBD1
clone size: few
CDR3 length: 14
J gene: TRBJ2-7
CDR3 protein: CASKLDRGRYEQYF
CDR3 DNA: TGTGCCAGCAAATTGGACAGGGGGCGGTACGAGCAGTACTTC

V gene: TRBV2
D gene: -
clone size: -
CDR3 length: 11
J gene: TRBJ2-7
CDR3 protein: CASTLESEQYF
CDR3 DNA: TGTGCCAGCACCCTAGAGAGCGAGCAGTACTTC

V gene: TRBV5-1
D gene: TRBD2
clone size: -
CDR3 length: 18
J gene: TRBJ2-3
CDR3 protein: CASSSKTSGQTSTDTQYF
CDR3 DNA: TGCGCCAGCAGCTCCAAGACTAGCGGGCAGACTAGCACAGATACGCAGTATTTT

V gene: TRBV29-1
D gene: -
clone size: few
CDR3 length: 15
J gene: TRBJ2-2
CDR3 protein: CSVELGAPNTGELFF
CDR3 DNA: TGCAGCGTTGAATTGGGGGCGCCGAACACCGGGGAGCTGTTTTTT

V gene: TRBV18
D gene: TRBD1
clone size: -
CDR3 length: 15
J gene: TRBJ2-5
CDR3 protein: CASSPPSGGQETQYF
CDR3 DNA: TGTGCCAGCTCACCACCATCAGGGGGCCAAGAGACCCAGTACTTC

V gene: TRBV6-1
D gene: -
clone size: once
CDR3 length: 15
J gene: TRBJ2-4
CDR3 protein: CASSVALFGENIQYF
CDR3 DNA: TGTGCCAGCAGCGTAGCGTTATTTGGTGAAAACATTCAGTACTTC

V gene: TRBV30
D gene: -
clone size: -
CDR3 length: 13
J gene: TRBJ1-2
CDR3 protein: CAWSVGGGYGYTF
CDR3 DNA: TGTGCCTGGAGTGTAGGGGGGGGCTATGGCTACACCTTC

V gene: TRBV19
D gene: -
clone size: -
CDR3 length: 13
J gene: TRBJ2-1
CDR3 protein: CASSIGAGLGQFF
CDR3 DNA: TGTGCCAGTAGTATTGGTGCGGGATTAGGGCAGTTCTTC

V gene: TRBV28
D gene: -
clone size: -
CDR3 length: 14
J gene: TRBJ2-7
CDR3 protein: CASSTIDSLLEQYF
CDR3 DNA: TGTGCCAGCAGTACCATCGACAGCCTTCTCGAGCAGTACTTC

V gene: TRBV7-7
D gene: -
clone size: once
CDR3 length: 17
J gene: TRBJ2-3
CDR3 protein: CASSLGVQGPRTDTQYF
CDR3 DNA: TGTGCCAGCAGCTTAGGGGTCCAGGGCCCTCGCACAGATACGCAGTATTTT

V gene: TRBV5-1
D gene: -
clone size: -
CDR3 length: 13
J gene: TRBJ2-5
CDR3 protein: CASSLGFGETQYF
CDR3 DNA: TGCGCCAGCAGCTTGGGATTCGGGGAGACCCAGTACTTC

V gene: TRBV14
D gene: -
clone size: -
CDR3 length: 16
J gene: TRBJ2-1
CDR3 protein: CASSQDRRVGYNEQFF
CDR3 DNA: TGTGCCAGCAGCCAAGATCGGAGGGTGGGATACAATGAGCAGTTCTTC